This TCR beta chain was obtained from a study of cytotoxic CD8 clonotypes in ibrutinib-treated CLL. Study-level background: The subjects consisted of 11 relapsed/refractory and around 15 treatment-naive individuals, with approximately 17 IGHV unmutated. Study-wide results and caveats: Public clonotypes, rarely seen, contracted or held steady on treatment. At the start, clonality exceeded age-matched healthy donors and followed circulating CD8+ T-cell counts.

Clones were sequenced by immunoSEQ multiplex PCR, and TCRdb holds only the in-frame ones, with some missing. The table shows some 80,000 clones, with around 79% occurring only once. Regarding this clone: Its antigen is unknown.

The CDR3 consists of 15 residues. Per germline, CDR1 MNHEY and CDR2 SMNVEV (reference sequence). Deletions cut 5 bases from V and 2 bases from J, with 13 bases between. The receptor was derived from a human donor with chronic lymphocytic leukemia. The chain carries TRBV27 and TRBJ2-1; D possibly corresponds to TRBD1 (6 bases). Sequenced here: PBMCs, sampled after 12 months of ibrutinib treatment. The CDR3 loop reads CASSITGHTYNEQFF. The CDR3 nucleotides are TGTGCCAGCAGTATAACAGGGCACACCTACAATGAGCAGTTCTTC.